Listed below are T cell receptor beta chains from one sample, sequenced in a study of blood T cell repertoires in COVID-19. TCRdb keeps only in-frame clones here, not all; method: immunoSEQ multiplex PCR. The data hold 80,000 or so clones, with roughly 78% observed a single time. The sample taken for sequencing was peripheral blood. These receptors came from a woman aged 70-85 years with acute or convalescent COVID-19. The conserved cysteine and the conserved F or W are not part of the CDR3 here.

TRBV3-1/TRBV3-2,ASSQASGGTEAF
TRBV9,ASSPLQGGDTEAF
TRBV5-1,ASSLGIEGGYT
TRBV4-3,ASSQEEGSTEAF
TRBV7-9,ASSHRTGTRYEQY
TRBV6-5,ASRQVGGYQPQH
TRBV5-1,ASRTGMENGYT
TRBV5-4,ASSLAGGRTEAF
TRBV5-1,ASSRDRMNTEAF
TRBV6-2/TRBV6-3,ASSYDGREYSNQPQH
TRBV4-3,ASSPTGSSYEQY
TRBV18,ASSPQRLSNTGELF
TRBV12-5,ASGLVLSGGPSTQY
TRBV6-5,ASSYTSRLDTIY
TRBV9,ASSVAGGYDGELF
TRBV24-1,ATGGQGGDGYT
TRBV18,ASSPVTVQGKTDYGYT